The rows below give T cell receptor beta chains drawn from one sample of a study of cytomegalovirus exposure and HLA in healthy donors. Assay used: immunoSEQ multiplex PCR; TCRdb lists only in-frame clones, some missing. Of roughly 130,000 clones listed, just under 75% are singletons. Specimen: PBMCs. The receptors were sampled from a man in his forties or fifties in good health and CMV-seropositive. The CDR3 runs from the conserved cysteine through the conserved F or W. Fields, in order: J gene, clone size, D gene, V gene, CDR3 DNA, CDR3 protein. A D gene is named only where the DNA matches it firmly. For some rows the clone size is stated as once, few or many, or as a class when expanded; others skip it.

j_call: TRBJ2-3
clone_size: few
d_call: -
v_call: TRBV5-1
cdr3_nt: TGCGCCAGCAGCAGGGGGGACTACTCCGCAGATACGCAGTATTTT
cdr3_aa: CASSRGDYSADTQYF

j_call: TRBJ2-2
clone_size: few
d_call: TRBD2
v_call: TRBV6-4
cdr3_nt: TGTGCCAGCGCCAGGACTAGCGGGGGTAACACCGGGGAGCTGTTTTTT
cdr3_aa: CASARTSGGNTGELFF

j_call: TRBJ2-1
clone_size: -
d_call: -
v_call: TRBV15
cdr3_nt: TGTGCCACCAGCAGGCAAGCGGCCTACAATGAGCAGTTCTTC
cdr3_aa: CATSRQAAYNEQFF

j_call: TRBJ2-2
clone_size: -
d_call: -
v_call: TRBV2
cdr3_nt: TGTGCCAGCAGTGTTGTGACTAGCACCGGGGAGCTGTTTTTT
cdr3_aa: CASSVVTSTGELFF

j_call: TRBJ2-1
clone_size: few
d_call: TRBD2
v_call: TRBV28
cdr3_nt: TGTGCCAGCAGTCCACGGCGCCCTAGCGGCAATGAGCAGTTCTTC
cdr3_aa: CASSPRRPSGNEQFF

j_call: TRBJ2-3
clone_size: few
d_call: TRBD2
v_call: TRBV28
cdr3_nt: TGTGCCAGCAGCCAAGGAGGAGTGGGACTACTTACAGATACGCAGTATTTT
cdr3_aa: CASSQGGVGLLTDTQYF

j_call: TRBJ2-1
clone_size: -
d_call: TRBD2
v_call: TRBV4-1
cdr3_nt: TGCGCCAGCAGCCAATGGACTAGCGGGAGTAAGCAGTTCTTC
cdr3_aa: CASSQWTSGSKQFF

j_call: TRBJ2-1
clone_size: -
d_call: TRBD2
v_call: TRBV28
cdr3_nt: TGTGCCAGCAGTTGGACTAGCGGGGTAAATGAGCAGTTCTTC
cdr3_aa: CASSWTSGVNEQFF

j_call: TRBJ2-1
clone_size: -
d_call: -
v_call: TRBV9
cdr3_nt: TGTGCCAGCAGCGTAACAGTTCTGCCCGCCAATGAGCAGTTCTTC
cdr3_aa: CASSVTVLPANEQFF

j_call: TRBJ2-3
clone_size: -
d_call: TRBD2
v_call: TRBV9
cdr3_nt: TGTGCCAGCAGCACAACTAGCGGGAGGCGGGATACGCAGTATTTT
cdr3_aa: CASSTTSGRRDTQYF

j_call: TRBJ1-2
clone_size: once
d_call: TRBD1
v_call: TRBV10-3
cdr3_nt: TGTGCCATCAGCCCCGGGACAGGGAACTATGGCTACACCTTC
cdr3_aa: CAISPGTGNYGYTF

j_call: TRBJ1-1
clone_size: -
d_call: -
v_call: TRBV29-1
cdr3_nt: TGCAGCGTTGATAACGGTTCTGAAGCTTTCTTT
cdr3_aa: CSVDNGSEAFF

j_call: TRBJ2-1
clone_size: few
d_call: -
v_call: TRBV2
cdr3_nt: TGTGCCAGCAGCCCTTACAATGAGCAGTTCTTC
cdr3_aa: CASSPYNEQFF

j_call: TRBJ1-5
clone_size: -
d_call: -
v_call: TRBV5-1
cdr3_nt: TGCGCCAGCAGCCCGGCGGCCCAGGGGCAGCCCCAGCATTTT
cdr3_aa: CASSPAAQGQPQHF

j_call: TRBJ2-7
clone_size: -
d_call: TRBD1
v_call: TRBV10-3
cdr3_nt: TGTGCCATCACTCCACAGGGGTCCTACGAGCAGTACTTC
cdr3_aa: CAITPQGSYEQYF

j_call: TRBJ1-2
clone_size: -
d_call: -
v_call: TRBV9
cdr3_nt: TGTGCCAGCAGCCCTGGGGAGGGCAGCTACACCTTC
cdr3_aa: CASSPGEGSYTF

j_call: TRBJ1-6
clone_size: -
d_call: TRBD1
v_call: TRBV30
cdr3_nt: TGTGCCTGGACCGCTTGGGACAGGGGTTCACCCCTCCACTTT
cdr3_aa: CAWTAWDRGSPLHF